These T cell receptor beta chains were read from a single sample in a study of CD8+ T cells in alopecia areata. Assay used: immunoSEQ multiplex PCR; TCRdb lists only in-frame clones, some missing. The sample includes 180,000 or so clones, more than 60% of them seen just once. The source was CD4+ T cells sorted from blood, collected at week 0. The receptors were sampled from a human donor with alopecia areata. Both conserved end residues are part of each CDR3. Fields, in order: D gene, clone size, V gene, J gene, CDR3 DNA, CDR3 protein. D genes are given only for firm matches. Some rows have no size entry. The others give once, few or many, or a class for an expanded clone.

>NA|NA|TRBV20-1|TRBJ2-1
TGCAGTGCCTTTTGGGATGAGCAGTTCTTC
CSAFWDEQFF
>NA|NA|TRBV27|TRBJ2-4
TGTGCCAGCAGCGAAAGCAGGGCGCCTCTAAACATTCAGTACTTC
CASSESRAPLNIQYF
>TRBD2|NA|TRBV29-1|TRBJ2-3
TGCAGCGTTGAGATAGCGGGAGGTCTCACAGATACGCAGTATTTT
CSVEIAGGLTDTQYF
>TRBD1|NA|TRBV4-3|TRBJ1-6
TGCGCCAGCAGCCAAGACAGGGGGCTTTCACCCCTCCACTTT
CASSQDRGLSPLHF
>TRBD1|NA|TRBV11-2|TRBJ2-7
TGTGCCAGCAGCCCCCATACAGGGGGCTGGGAGCAGTACTTC
CASSPHTGGWEQYF
>NA|NA|TRBV18|TRBJ2-7
TGTGCCAGCTCAGGGGATGCTAGCGCGCTCTACGAGCAGTACTTC
CASSGDASALYEQYF
>NA|NA|TRBV1|TRBJ1-1
TGCACCAGCAGCCCCGACAGGAGGGACGAAGCTTTCTTT
CTSSPDRRDEAFF
>TRBD1|NA|TRBV5-1|TRBJ1-1
TGCGCCAGCAGCCCGCGGACAGGGGGCACTGAAGCTTTCTTT
CASSPRTGGTEAFF
>NA|NA|TRBV5-1|TRBJ2-2
TGCGCCAGCAGCTTGCAGTTAGGGTCCACCGGGGAGCTGTTTTTT
CASSLQLGSTGELFF
>NA|NA|TRBV29-1|TRBJ2-1
TGCAGCGTTAGTATGGGGGCCCTCTACAATGAGCAGTTCTTC
CSVSMGALYNEQFF
>NA|once|TRBV29-1|TRBJ2-3
TGCAGCGTTGGACAGGCAGGGGCATGGACAGATACGCAGTATTTT
CSVGQAGAWTDTQYF
>NA|NA|TRBV7-2|TRBJ2-3
TGTGCCAGCAGCTTCGGGGGAGATAGCACAGATACGCAGTATTTT
CASSFGGDSTDTQYF
>NA|few|TRBV5-6|TRBJ2-1
TGTGCCAGCAGCCAGAATTGGGAAATAGCTTTCAATGAGCAGTTCTTC
CASSQNWEIAFNEQFF
>TRBD1|NA|TRBV27|TRBJ1-1
TGTGCCAGCAGTGCCGGGACAGGGGAAGCTTTCTTT
CASSAGTGEAFF
>NA|NA|TRBV15|TRBJ2-7
TGTGCCACCAGCAGAGGAGGAATCTACGAGCAGTACTTC
CATSRGGIYEQYF
>NA|NA|TRBV29-1|TRBJ1-2
TGCAGCGTTGAAGATCGTTCACCGCTCTATGGCTACACCTTC
CSVEDRSPLYGYTF
>NA|few|TRBV7-2|TRBJ1-1
TGTGCCAGCAGCTTCCAAGGGACGGCGAACACTGAAGCTTTCTTT
CASSFQGTANTEAFF
>NA|NA|TRBV7-9|TRBJ2-3
TGTGCCAGCAGCCCGACTCAGACAGATACGCAGTATTTT
CASSPTQTDTQYF
>TRBD2|few|TRBV11-2|TRBJ2-1
TGTGCCAGCAGCTTTCCTCAGGGGAGCGGGGGTTCCTACAATGAGCAGTTCTTC
CASSFPQGSGGSYNEQFF
>NA|NA|TRBV18|TRBJ1-1
TGTGCCAGCTCACCAAAGACAGGAGGGACTGAAGCTTTCTTT
CASSPKTGGTEAFF
>NA|NA|TRBV4-1|TRBJ2-3
TGCGCCAGCAGCCAAGGTCCTGCAGGGTCTAGCACAGATACGCAGTATTTT
CASSQGPAGSSTDTQYF
>NA|few|TRBV29-1|TRBJ2-1
TGCAGCGTCCGAAGAACCACACGAGAGAAGGACTCCAACAATGAGCAGTTCTTC
CSVRRTTREKDSNNEQFF
>TRBD2|NA|TRBV9|TRBJ2-7
TGTGCCAGCAGCCCCGGACTAGCGGGCTACGAGCAGTACTTC
CASSPGLAGYEQYF
>NA|many|TRBV7-8|TRBJ1-6
TGTGCCAGCAGCTTAGAACAGCCTTTACCCCTCCACTTT
CASSLEQPLPLHF
>NA|NA|TRBV15|TRBJ1-6
TGTGCCACCAGCAGATACAGGGAAAACACTTCACCCTTCCACTTT
CATSRYRENTSPFHF
>TRBD1|once|TRBV30|TRBJ1-2
TGTGCCTGGACCCCGGGACAGCCTAACTACACCTTC
CAWTPGQPNYTF
>NA|NA|TRBV5-1|TRBJ2-3
TGCGCCAGCAGCTTGATCGGGTCGACAGATACGCAGTATTTT
CASSLIGSTDTQYF
>TRBD1|NA|TRBV13|TRBJ2-3
TGTGCCAGCAGCTTGGGCAGGGGGCCTACAGATACGCAGTATTTT
CASSLGRGPTDTQYF
>TRBD1|few|TRBV28|TRBJ2-1
TGTGCCAGCATCGATGCACCGGGACAGGGGGCATCTGAGCAGTTCTTC
CASIDAPGQGASEQFF
>NA|NA|TRBV29-1|TRBJ2-3
TGCAGCGTTGTGAGGATCGGGACAGATACGCAGTATTTT
CSVVRIGTDTQYF
>NA|NA|TRBV27|TRBJ1-2
TGTGCCAGCAGTCCCCGCGGCCCAAGCTATGGCTACACCTTC
CASSPRGPSYGYTF
>NA|NA|TRBV7-2|TRBJ1-1
TGTGCCAGCAGCTTAGCGAACAGGAACACTGAAGCTTTCTTT
CASSLANRNTEAFF
>TRBD2|NA|TRBV7-2|TRBJ2-5
TGTGCCAGCAGCCAGGGACTAGCGGGGGCGGGGACCCAGTACTTC
CASSQGLAGAGTQYF
>NA|once|TRBV29-1|TRBJ2-7
TGCAGCGTTTCGATTCGGGGGAGCAAAAACGAGCAGTACTTC
CSVSIRGSKNEQYF
>NA|few|TRBV29-1|TRBJ2-2
TGCAGCGTTGATATCCAGGGGAACACCGGGGAGCTGTTTTTT
CSVDIQGNTGELFF
>TRBD1|NA|TRBV27|TRBJ1-6
TGTGCCAGCAGTTTCACACAGGGGAATTCACCCCTCCACTTT
CASSFTQGNSPLHF
>NA|NA|TRBV20-1|TRBJ1-1
TGCAGTGGGGCAGGGAACACTGAAGCTTTCTTT
CSGAGNTEAFF
>NA|NA|TRBV27|TRBJ2-5
TGTGCCAGCAGCACCCTCGCGGGTCGGCAGACCCAGTACTTC
CASSTLAGRQTQYF
>NA|once|TRBV5-4|TRBJ1-1
TGTGCCAGCAGAAAGGACAAGAACACTGAAGCTTTCTTT
CASRKDKNTEAFF
>NA|NA|TRBV5-1|TRBJ2-3
TGCGCCAGCAGCCCGAGACTAGGGCAGAGCACAGATACGCAGTATTTT
CASSPRLGQSTDTQYF
>NA|NA|TRBV4-3|TRBJ2-5
TGCGCCAGCAGCCAAGATATAGGACCGGAGACCCAGTACTTC
CASSQDIGPETQYF
>TRBD1|NA|TRBV5-1|TRBJ1-2
TGCGCCAGCAGCTCGGATACCGGGACAGGGCCCCTTGGTGGCTACACCTTC
CASSSDTGTGPLGGYTF
>TRBD1|once|TRBV29-1|TRBJ2-7
TGCAGCGTTGGGGGACAGGTCTACTCCTACGAGCAGTACTTC
CSVGGQVYSYEQYF
>TRBD1|few|TRBV6-5|TRBJ1-1
TGTGCCAGCAGTTTCGGACAGGGGAACACTGAAGCTTTCTTT
CASSFGQGNTEAFF
>TRBD2|NA|TRBV4-3|TRBJ2-2
TGCGCCAGCAGCCGAATAGCGGGGTCGAACACCGGGGAGCTGTTTTTT
CASSRIAGSNTGELFF
>NA|NA|TRBV30|TRBJ1-1
TGTGCCTGGAGTCCCCAGGTGAACACTGAAGCTTTCTTT
CAWSPQVNTEAFF
>NA|NA|TRBV4-3|TRBJ1-2
TGCGCCAGCGGATCTATCGGCCCCGATGGCTACACCTTC
CASGSIGPDGYTF
>NA|NA|TRBV9|TRBJ2-3
TGTGCCAGCAGCGTAAGCCCCCTGGCGGGTGGGCGAAGCACAGATACGCAGTATTTT
CASSVSPLAGGRSTDTQYF
>NA|once|TRBV27|TRBJ1-6
TGTGCCAGCAGTTTTCAGGTTGGAGGGAGTTCACCCCTCCACTTT
CASSFQVGGSSPLHF
>NA|NA|TRBV4-3|TRBJ2-5
TGCGCCAGCAGCCAGGGGAGCCAAGAGACCCAGTACTTC
CASSQGSQETQYF